The 4 T cell receptor beta chains below all came from one sample that was sequenced in a study of T cells in tuberculosis (dated by TCRdb to the late 2010s). Library prep was done by the immunoSEQ multiplex PCR assay. Entries here come from immuneACCESS through TCRdb and include only in-frame sequences with V and J called. Some clones fail to appear in such tables; in the studies checked, an unresolved V gene covers under half of the shortfall, and the cause of the remainder is unknown. The sample profile shows 25,000 to 40,000 clones; 85% to 95% of them were found once. Of the sample, approximately 7.6% is held by the ten largest clones. Sequencing was performed on PBMCs. The source of these receptors is a donor between 10 and 35 years old with latent tuberculosis or without tuberculosis infection. Some clones in this sample may be carry-over from other donors' samples.

The DNA for the CDR3 is TGCGCCAGCAGCTACCAGGGGGCGAATGGAAACACCATATATTTT. Protein sequence: CASSYQGANGNTIYF. This chain uses TRBV4-1 with TRBJ1-3; 8 positions agree with TRBD1. J lost 3 bases, V lost 5 bases, and 6 bases had no gene match. This CDR3 contains 15 residues. The germline V gene encodes CDR1 MGHRA and CDR2 YSYEKL.

The genes are TRBV6-1 and TRBJ1-1; D is uncertain. CDR1 and CDR2 (germline): MNHNS, SASEGT. V lost 6 bases to trimming and J lost 0 bases, with 8 bases between them. The CDR3 length is 13 residues. CDR3 coding DNA: TGTGCCAGCAGGGACGGGATGAACACTGAAGCTTTCTTT. It specifies CASRDGMNTEAFF.

The chain uses TRBV28 and TRBJ1-5; D gene unclear. The CDR3 runs to 13 residues. Germline assignment: CDR1 MDHEN and CDR2 SYDVKM. V dropped 2 bases and J dropped 12 bases, with 14 bases sitting between them. The CDR3 DNA reads TGTGCCAGCAGTTTACCCTCCGGAGGTGTCCAGCATTTT. This sequence encodes CASSLPSGGVQHF.

The chain couples TRBV7-8 to TRBJ2-3, with 10 bases fitting TRBD1. The CDR3 totals 17 residues. V was clipped by 5 bases and J by 4 bases; unmatched bases: 12. The germline gives CDR1 SGHVS, CDR2 FQNEAQ. Here the CDR3 DNA reads TGTGCCAGCAGCCCATCCCCGGGACAGGGGTTTTCAGATACGCAGTATTTT. Amino acid sequence: CASSPSPGQGFSDTQYF.